This entry lists 16 T cell receptor beta chains sequenced from one sample in a study of PD-L1 blockade in urothelial cancer. This sample's time point: pretreatment peripheral blood. Profiling relied on immunoSEQ multiplex PCR, and the TCRdb table lists in-frame clones only, not all of them. The table records tens of thousands of clones, 82% of them present only once. The input for sequencing was PBMCs, taken around atezolizumab (anti-PD-L1) treatment. The receptors were sampled from a man aged 50-60 years with urothelial cancer.

This clone turned up a few times. The chain links TRBV5-1 to TRBJ2-1; a weak D match, TRBD1 (5 bases). There are 13 residues in the CDR3. Looked up from germline, CDR1 is SGHRS and CDR2 is YFSETQ. V lost 2 bases to trimming and J lost 5 bases, with 8 bases between them. The CDR3 DNA reads as TGCGCCAGCAGCTTCCAAGGGGACAATGAGCAGTTCTTC. This codes for CASSFQGDNEQFF. The variable domain in full, with the rest retrieved from reference TRBV5-1 and TRBJ2-1, is KAGVTQTPRYLIKTRGQQVTLSCSPISGHRSVSWYQQTPGQGLQFLFEYFSETQRNKGNFPGRFSGRQFSNSRSEMNVSTLELGDSALYLCASSFQGDNEQFFGPGTRLTVL.

The chain employs TRBV7-2 and TRBJ2-1; D remains unclear. The germline V gene has CDR1 SGHTA and CDR2 FQGNSA. The CDR3 loop spans 11 amino acids. The V and J ends lost 2 bases and 9 bases respectively, with 5 bases between them. The CDR3 loop is CASSLNGEQFF. CDR3 coding DNA: TGTGCCAGCAGCTTAAACGGTGAGCAGTTCTTC.

This chain links TRBV9 with TRBJ1-2; 8 nucleotides line up with TRBD1. This CDR3 has 16 amino acids. The trim removed 2 bases at V and 6 bases at J, leaving 12 bases unmatched. CDR1 and CDR2 from the germline V gene are SGDLS and YYNGEE. CDR3: CASSVRQGRTRNGYTF. The DNA of the CDR3 is TGTGCCAGCAGCGTGAGACAGGGGAGAACTCGAAATGGCTACACCTTC.

This rearrangement joins TRBV5-1 to TRBJ2-1; D ambiguous. Germline V gene data show CDR1 as SGHRS and CDR2 as YFSETQ. CDR3 length: 15 residues. V was pared by 4 bases and J by 4 bases, with 15 bases between. CDR3 loop: CASSPMQSDYNEQFF. CDR3 coding DNA: TGCGCCAGCAGCCCAATGCAATCAGATTACAATGAGCAGTTCTTC.

This chain connects TRBV4-2 to TRBJ2-1, with 7 bases aligning to TRBD1. Germline CDR1 and CDR2: LGHNA and YNFKEQ. The CDR3 has 17 amino acids. Germline trimming cut 0 bases from V and 6 bases from J; bases unmatched to any gene: 11. CDR3 amino acids: CASSQDVVGQALNEQFF. As DNA, the CDR3 is TGTGCCAGCAGCCAAGATGTCGTAGGACAGGCTCTCAATGAGCAGTTCTTC.

The genes are TRBV18 and TRBJ2-7; 8 bases align to TRBD1. The CDR3 contains 14 residues. V trimming: 1 base; J trimming: 5 bases; junction bases outside the gene matches: 4. The germline V gene encodes CDR1 KGHSH and CDR2 LQKENI. The CDR3 reads CASSPRTGTHEQYF. The CDR3, as DNA: TGTGCCAGCTCACCACGGACAGGGACCCACGAGCAGTACTTC.

The chain uses TRBV10-3 and TRBJ2-5; possible D gene TRBD2, 5 bases. Judging by the DNA end, TRBJ2-7 fits better; the J call may be wrong. Germline CDR1 and CDR2: ENHRY and SYGVKD. The CDR3 length is 14 residues. CDR3 in amino acids: CAISELASSYEQYF. Here the CDR3 DNA reads TGTGCCATCAGTGAGTTAGCTAGCAGCTACGAGCAGTACTTC.

DNA for the CDR3: TGTGCCAGCAGCCAAGGGGGAGAGCAGTACGTC. Translating it yields CASSQGGEQYV. The chain carries TRBV11-3 and TRBJ2-7; D possibly corresponds to TRBD1 (6 bases). This CDR3 has 11 amino acids. CDR1 is SGHNT and CDR2 is YENEEA in the germline V gene. V was pared by 5 bases and J by 7 bases, with 9 bases between.

The chain couples TRBV5-1 to TRBJ1-1; a possible D gene is TRBD1 (6 bases). The CDR3 contains 14 residues. Germline assignment: CDR1 SGHRS and CDR2 YFSETQ. The V and J ends lost 1 base and 2 bases respectively, with 9 bases between them. CDR3: CASSLLGGNTEAFF. Here the CDR3 DNA reads TGCGCCAGCAGCTTGTTAGGGGGTAACACTGAAGCTTTCTTT.

V usage is TRBV9 and J usage is TRBJ2-3, with 8 bases fitting TRBD2. Germline CDR1 is SGDLS and CDR2 is YYNGEE. The ends lost 3 bases at V and 2 bases at J; junction bases unmatched: 5. There are 15 residues in the CDR3. CDR3 bases: TGTGCCAGCAGCGAGACGGGAGGGCCCACAGATACGCAGTATTTT. It translates to CASSETGGPTDTQYF.

This clone was observed a handful of times. V usage is TRBV7-6 and J usage is TRBJ1-1, with 11 bases matching TRBD1. The trim removed 5 bases at V and 5 bases at J, leaving 4 bases unmatched. The CDR3 covers 14 residues. The V gene's germline CDR1 is SGHVS and CDR2 FNYEAQ. The DNA of the CDR3 is TGTGCCAGCAGCGGGGACAGGGGGAGAACTGAAGCTTTCTTT. Translation gives CASSGDRGRTEAFF.

The chain employs TRBV5-1 and TRBJ1-4; D call uncertain. The CDR3 runs 14 residues. Trimming cost V 5 bases and J 4 bases, with 12 bases left between them. Germline assignment: CDR1 SGHRS and CDR2 YFSETQ. CDR3 coding DNA: TGCGCCAGCAGACCAGTAGCCAATAATGAAAAACTGTTTTTT. This gives the protein CASRPVANNEKLFF.

The chain uses TRBV4-1 and TRBJ1-4; 8 nucleotides agree with TRBD1. This CDR3 has 15 residues. V shed 4 bases, J shed 3 bases, and the junction held 4 bases outside the gene matches. Per the germline V gene, CDR1 is MGHRA and CDR2 is YSYEKL. The CDR3 nucleotides read TGCGCCAGCAGCCTTCGACAGGGGTCTAATGAAAAACTGTTTTTT. As protein: CASSLRQGSNEKLFF.

The chain carries TRBV19 and TRBJ2-3; D is perhaps TRBD2 (5 bases). The CDR3 consists of 14 residues. Germline CDR1 LNHDA, CDR2 SQIVND (reference sequence). V was cut by 9 bases and J by 6 bases, with 19 bases left in between. The CDR3, as DNA: TGTGCCAGCCGGGGTAGGGCGGAACCGGATACGCAGTATTTT. Translating it yields CASRGRAEPDTQYF.

This chain uses TRBV27 with TRBJ2-2; 9 bases fit TRBD2. Germline CDR1 is MNHEY and CDR2 is SMNVEV (reference sequence). The CDR3 contains 15 residues. After removal of 3 bases from V and 7 bases from J, the junction contained 6 bases not matched to a gene. CDR3 sequence (DNA): TGTGCCAGCAGTTTTGGGGGACTAGCAGGCGGGGAGCTGTTTTTT. Its protein is CASSFGGLAGGELFF.

The V gene is TRBV6-6, the J gene TRBJ1-5, with D maybe TRBD1 (5 bases). This CDR3 region has 15 residues. Germline-derived CDR1 and CDR2 are MNHNY and SVGAGI (reference sequence). Trimming left V 3 bases short and J 0 bases short, with 9 bases between. DNA for the CDR3: TGTGCCAGCAGTTATGCAGGGAATAGCAATCAGCCCCAGCATTTT. It yields the protein CASSYAGNSNQPQHF.